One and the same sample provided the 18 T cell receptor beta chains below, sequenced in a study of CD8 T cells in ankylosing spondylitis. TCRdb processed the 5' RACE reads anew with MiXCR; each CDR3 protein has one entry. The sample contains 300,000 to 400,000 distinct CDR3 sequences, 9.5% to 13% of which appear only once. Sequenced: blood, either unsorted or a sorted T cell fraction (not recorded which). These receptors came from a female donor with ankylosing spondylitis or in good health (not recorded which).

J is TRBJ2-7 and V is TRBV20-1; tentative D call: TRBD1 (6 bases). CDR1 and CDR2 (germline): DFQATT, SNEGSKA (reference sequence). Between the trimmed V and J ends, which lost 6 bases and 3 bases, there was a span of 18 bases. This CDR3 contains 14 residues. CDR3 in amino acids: CSALQGFPNYEQYF. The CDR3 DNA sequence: TGCAGTGCATTACAGGGTTTTCCTAACTACGAGCAGTACTTC.

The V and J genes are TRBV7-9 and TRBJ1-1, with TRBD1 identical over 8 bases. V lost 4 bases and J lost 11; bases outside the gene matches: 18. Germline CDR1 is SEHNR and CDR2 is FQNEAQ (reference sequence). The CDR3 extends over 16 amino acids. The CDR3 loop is CASSSDPGQDIRGAFF. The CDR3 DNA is TGTGCCAGCAGCTCGGATCCGGGACAGGACATAAGGGGTGCTTTCTTT.

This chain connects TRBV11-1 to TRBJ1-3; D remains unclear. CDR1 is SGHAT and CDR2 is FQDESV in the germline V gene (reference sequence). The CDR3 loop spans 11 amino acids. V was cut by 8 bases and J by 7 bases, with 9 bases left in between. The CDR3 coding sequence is TGTGCCAGCCGGCAATGGAACACCATATATTTT. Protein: CASRQWNTIYF.

For the CDR3, the DNA is TGTGCCAGCAGACCGGGACTAGCGGGTCCCCAGTATTTT. Translating gives CASRPGLAGPQYF. This sequence joins TRBV28 and TRBJ2-3; TRBD2 matches at 12 bases. The V segment lost 6 bases and the J segment 12 bases; nucleotides outside the gene matches: 7. Germline V gives CDR1 MDHEN, CDR2 SYDVKM. This CDR3 is built from 13 residues.

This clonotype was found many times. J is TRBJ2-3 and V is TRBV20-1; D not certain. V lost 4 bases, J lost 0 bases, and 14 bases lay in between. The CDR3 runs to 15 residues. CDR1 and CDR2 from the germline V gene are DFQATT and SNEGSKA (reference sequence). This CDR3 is CSAIPPIFSTDTQYF. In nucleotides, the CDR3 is TGCAGTGCTATACCGCCGATTTTTAGCACAGATACGCAGTATTTT.

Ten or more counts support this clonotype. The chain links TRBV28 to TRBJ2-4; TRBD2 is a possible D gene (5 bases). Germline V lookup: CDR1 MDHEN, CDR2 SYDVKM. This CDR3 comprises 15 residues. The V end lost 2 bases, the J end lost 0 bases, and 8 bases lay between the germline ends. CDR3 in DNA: TGTGCCAGCAGTTTACGGGGAACAGCCAAAAACATTCAGTACTTC. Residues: CASSLRGTAKNIQYF.

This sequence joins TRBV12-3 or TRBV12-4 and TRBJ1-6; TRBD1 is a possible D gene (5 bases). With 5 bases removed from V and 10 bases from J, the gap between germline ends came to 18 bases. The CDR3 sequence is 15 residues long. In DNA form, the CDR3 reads TGTGCCAGCAGTAACCCCTTGCAGGGTCCGTCACCCCTCCACTTT. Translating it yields CASSNPLQGPSPLHF.

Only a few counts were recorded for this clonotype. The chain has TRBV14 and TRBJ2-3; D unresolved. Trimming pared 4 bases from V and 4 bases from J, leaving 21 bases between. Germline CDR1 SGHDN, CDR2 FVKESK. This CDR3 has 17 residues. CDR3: CASSPAIGSFSPDTQYF. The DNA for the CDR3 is TGTGCCAGCAGCCCTGCCATAGGGTCTTTTTCGCCAGATACGCAGTATTTT.

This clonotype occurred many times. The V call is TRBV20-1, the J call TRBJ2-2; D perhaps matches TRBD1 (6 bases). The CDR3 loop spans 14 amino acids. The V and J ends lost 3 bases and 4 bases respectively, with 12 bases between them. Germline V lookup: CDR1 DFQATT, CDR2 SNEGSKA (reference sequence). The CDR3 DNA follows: TGCAGTGCTAGTCGTACAGGGTCCACCGGGGAGCTGTTTTTT. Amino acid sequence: CSASRTGSTGELFF.

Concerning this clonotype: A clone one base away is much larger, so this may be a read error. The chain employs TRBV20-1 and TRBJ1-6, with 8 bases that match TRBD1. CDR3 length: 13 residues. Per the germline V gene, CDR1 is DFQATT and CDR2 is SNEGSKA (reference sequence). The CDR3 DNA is TGCAGTGCTAGGACAGGGGTCTCTTCACCCCTCCAATTT. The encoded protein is CSARTGVSSPLQF.

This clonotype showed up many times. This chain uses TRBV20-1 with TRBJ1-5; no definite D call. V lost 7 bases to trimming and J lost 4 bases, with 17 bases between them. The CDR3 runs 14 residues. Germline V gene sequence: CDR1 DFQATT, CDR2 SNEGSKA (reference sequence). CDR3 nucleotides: TGCAGTGGACGGAGGTTCGGCTTAAATCAGCCCCAGCATTTT. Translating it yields CSGRRFGLNQPQHF.

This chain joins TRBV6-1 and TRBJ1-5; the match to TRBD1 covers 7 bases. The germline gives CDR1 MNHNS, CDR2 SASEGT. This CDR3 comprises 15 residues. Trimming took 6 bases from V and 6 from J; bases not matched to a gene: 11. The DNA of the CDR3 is TGTGCCAGCAGGCAGGGACAGAGAAGGGCTCAGCCCCAGCATTTT. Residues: CASRQGQRRAQPQHF.

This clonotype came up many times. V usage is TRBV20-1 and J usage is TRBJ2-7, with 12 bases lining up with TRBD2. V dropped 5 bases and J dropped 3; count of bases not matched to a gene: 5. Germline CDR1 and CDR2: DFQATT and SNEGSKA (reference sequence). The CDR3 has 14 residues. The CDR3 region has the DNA TGCAGTGCTCAGACTAGCGGGAGTAACTACGAGCAGTACTTC. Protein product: CSAQTSGSNYEQYF.

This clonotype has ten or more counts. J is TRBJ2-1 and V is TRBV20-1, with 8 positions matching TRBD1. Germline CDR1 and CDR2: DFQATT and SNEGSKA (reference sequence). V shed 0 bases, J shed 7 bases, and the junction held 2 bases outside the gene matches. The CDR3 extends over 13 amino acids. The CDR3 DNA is TGCAGTGCTAGAGATCGACAGGGGAATGAGCAGTTCTTC. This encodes CSARDRQGNEQFF.

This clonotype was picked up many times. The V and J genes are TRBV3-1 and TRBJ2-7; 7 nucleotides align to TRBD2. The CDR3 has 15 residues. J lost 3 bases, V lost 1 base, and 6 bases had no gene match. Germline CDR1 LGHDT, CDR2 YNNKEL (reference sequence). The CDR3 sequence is CASSQGPSGVYEQYF. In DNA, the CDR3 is TGTGCCAGCAGCCAAGGCCCTAGCGGCGTCTACGAGCAGTACTTC.

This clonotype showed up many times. Here the CDR3 reads CSAKPGAQNTEAFF. CDR3 coding DNA: TGCAGTGCTAAGCCGGGGGCTCAGAACACTGAAGCTTTCTTT. The chain employs TRBV20-1 and TRBJ1-1; D is possibly TRBD1 (6 bases). CDR3 length: 14 residues. Trimming cost V 4 bases and J 1 base, with 13 bases left between them. Germline V CDR1 and CDR2: DFQATT, SNEGSKA (reference sequence).

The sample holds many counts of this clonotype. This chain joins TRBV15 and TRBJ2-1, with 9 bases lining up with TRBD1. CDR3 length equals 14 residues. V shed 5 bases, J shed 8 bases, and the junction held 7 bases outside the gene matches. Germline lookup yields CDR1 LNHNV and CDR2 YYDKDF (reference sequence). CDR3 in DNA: TGTGCCACCAGCCCTGACAGGGGGATTGATGAGCAGTTCTTC. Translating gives CATSPDRGIDEQFF.

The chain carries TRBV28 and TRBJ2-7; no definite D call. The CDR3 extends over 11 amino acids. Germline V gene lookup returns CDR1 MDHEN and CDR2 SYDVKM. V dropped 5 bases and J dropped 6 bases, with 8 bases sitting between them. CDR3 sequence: CASSPLVEQYF. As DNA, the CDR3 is TGTGCCAGCAGTCCCCTGGTCGAGCAGTACTTC.